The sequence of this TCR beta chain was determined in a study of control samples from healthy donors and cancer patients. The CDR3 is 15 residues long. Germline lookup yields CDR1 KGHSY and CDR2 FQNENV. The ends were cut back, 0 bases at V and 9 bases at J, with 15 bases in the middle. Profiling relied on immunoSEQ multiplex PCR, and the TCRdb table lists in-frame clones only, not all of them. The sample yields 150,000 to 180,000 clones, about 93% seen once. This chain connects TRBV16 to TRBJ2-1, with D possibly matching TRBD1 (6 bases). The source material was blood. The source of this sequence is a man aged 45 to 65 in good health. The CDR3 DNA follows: TGTGCCAGCAGCCAATCACCCAGGGGACAAGGTGAGCAGTTCTTC. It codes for CASSQSPRGQGEQFF.